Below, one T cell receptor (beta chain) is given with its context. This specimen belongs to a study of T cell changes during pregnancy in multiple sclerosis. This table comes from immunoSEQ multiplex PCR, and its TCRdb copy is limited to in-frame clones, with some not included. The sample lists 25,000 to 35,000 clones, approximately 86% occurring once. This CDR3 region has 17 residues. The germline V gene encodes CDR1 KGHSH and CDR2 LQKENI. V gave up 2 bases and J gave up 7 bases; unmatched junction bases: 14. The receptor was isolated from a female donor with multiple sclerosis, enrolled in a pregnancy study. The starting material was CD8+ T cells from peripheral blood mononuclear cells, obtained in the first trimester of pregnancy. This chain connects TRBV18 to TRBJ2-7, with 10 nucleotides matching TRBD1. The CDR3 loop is CASSPVSGTGVLREQYF. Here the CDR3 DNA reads TGTGCCAGCTCACCAGTATCCGGGACAGGGGTGCTTCGGGAGCAGTACTTC.